This record looks at one T cell receptor beta chain sequence and its context. Its antigen is not identified. The CDR3 length is 13 residues. Germline V CDR1 and CDR2: MNHEY, SVGAGI. Nominal health characterized the donors when sampled, though unrecorded immune exposures were likely. The sample is drawn from a study of cytomegalovirus exposure and HLA in healthy donors. Both 60 Vbeta primers and 13 Jbeta primers went into the PCR. Assay used: immunoSEQ multiplex PCR; TCRdb lists only in-frame clones, some missing. The sample holds around 190,000 clones; roughly 80% are singletons and the top ten take around 3.7%. Study-level points and caveats: Per a prior analysis, the majority of TCR beta V segments were productive roughly 90% or roughly 30% of the time.

The clonotype originates from a man aged 40-49 years in good health and CMV-seropositive. The J gene is TRBJ2-5, the V gene TRBV6-5; D is ambiguous. The closer fit of TRBJ2-7 to the DNA end suggests the J call may be wrong. Material: PBMCs. CDR3 protein: CASTPGPSYEQYF. The CDR3 bases are TGTGCCAGCACCCCAGGCCCCTCCTACGAGCAGTACTTC.